This TCR beta chain comes out of a study of OX40 agonist ivuxolimab in advanced cancers. Measured with immunoSEQ multiplex PCR; TCRdb has only the in-frame clones, and not every one. The table shows under 35,000 clones, with under 80% occurring only once. V was cut by 0 bases and J by 0 bases, with 19 bases left in between. CDR3 size: 19 residues. Germline V gene data show CDR1 as LNHNV and CDR2 as YYDKDF (reference sequence). The origin of this receptor is an adult with an advanced solid tumor such as melanoma, head and neck, liver or kidney cancer. The rearrangement links TRBV15 to TRBJ2-3, with a possible D match to TRBD1 (6 bases). Sequences were derived from CD4+ or CD8+ T cells sorted from blood, sampled in a trial of the OX40 agonist ivuxolimab. CDR3: CATSRDKSTRQGSTDTQYF. The CDR3 DNA is TGTGCCACCAGCAGAGATAAGTCTACGAGGCAGGGGAGCACAGATACGCAGTATTTT.